This TCR beta chain was observed in a study of lymphopenia after photon versus proton radiotherapy (dated by TCRdb to the late 2010s). Background for the entire study: The immunological effects of photon versus proton radiation therapy were compared in patients with gastrointestinal tumors who developed high-grade lymphopenia. The goal of the study was to characterize the differences between the two radiation modalities in how they affect the immune system. The cohort included under 25 patients with gastrointestinal tumors who developed lymphopenia after receiving either photon or proton therapy. Overall results and qualifications from the work: Proton-treated patients stayed relatively stable during treatment, while photon-treated patients lost naive T cells and TCR diversity and gained effector/memory populations. The survival association was assessed only in patients who died, and the authors presented better survival with proton therapy as a possibility rather than a demonstrated result. After the lymphocyte count nadir, repertoires from photon-treated patients showed oligoclonal expansion, particularly of CD8+ Temra cells, and this expansion drove the decline in diversity. Across the cohort, among patients who died, a greater drop in TCR diversity after the nadir was inversely correlated with overall survival time.

Libraries were constructed by the immunoSEQ multiplex PCR assay. Deep sequencing of rearranged TCR beta loci, alongside multiparametric flow cytometry, was used to profile T cell repertoires. Sourced from immuneACCESS, this table was stored by TCRdb with only in-frame sequences that have V and J called. A share of the clones is absent; for the studies checked, an unresolved V gene accounts for under half, and the remainder has no known explanation. The sample includes tens of thousands of clones, with roughly 89% observed a single time. 11% of the sample goes to the ten largest clones. V was cut back by 6 bases and J by 4 bases, leaving a gap of 15 bases between them. The CDR3 runs 14 amino acids, cysteine and phenylalanine included. Only the CDR3 DNA stays, 42 bases, in frame from base 1. From the germline V gene, CDR1 is ENHRY and CDR2 is SYGVKD. Comment on this clone: Its antigen target is currently unknown. It has no much larger one-base neighbor in the sample; base qualities were not kept.

The chain is encoded by TRBV10-3 joined to TRBJ1-1; TRBD1 is possibly the D segment (5 matching bases). The TCR sequence derives from an older man with esophageal cancer. Sequencing was performed on peripheral blood, taken from a patient treated with proton-based radiotherapy. This receptor carries the CDR3 CAISEVRDGTEAFF. The nucleotide sequence is TGTGCCATCAGCGAGGTCAGGGACGGCACTGAAGCTTTCTTT.